The rows below give T cell receptor beta chains drawn from one sample of a study of blood T cell repertoires in COVID-19. TCRdb keeps only in-frame clones here, not all; method: immunoSEQ multiplex PCR. The sample holds more than 95,000 clones, less than 95% seen once. What was sequenced was peripheral blood. The receptors stem from a man aged 60 to 69 with acute or convalescent COVID-19. CDR3s include the opening cysteine and the closing phenylalanine or tryptophan. A D gene is named only where the DNA matches it firmly. Clone size appears in some rows only: once, few, many, or a class for an expanded clone.

V gene: TRBV18
D gene: TRBD1
clone size: NA
J gene: TRBJ2-4
CDR3 protein: CASSPGQGLTKNIQYF
CDR3 DNA: TGTGCCAGCTCACCGGGACAGGGTTTAACCAAAAACATTCAGTACTTC

V gene: TRBV25-1
D gene: TRBD1
clone size: NA
J gene: TRBJ1-1
CDR3 protein: CASSSPTGPLNTEAFF
CDR3 DNA: TGTGCCAGCAGTTCCCCGACAGGGCCCTTGAACACTGAAGCTTTCTTT

V gene: TRBV6-6
D gene: NA
clone size: NA
J gene: TRBJ1-2
CDR3 protein: CASRQGSGGYTF
CDR3 DNA: TGTGCCAGCAGACAGGGTTCGGGTGGCTACACCTTC

V gene: TRBV18
D gene: TRBD1
clone size: NA
J gene: TRBJ1-2
CDR3 protein: CASSPMGQGANYGYTF
CDR3 DNA: TGTGCCAGCTCACCCATGGGACAGGGGGCGAACTATGGCTACACCTTC

V gene: TRBV7-2
D gene: NA
clone size: NA
J gene: TRBJ1-1
CDR3 protein: CASGPLGPTEAFF
CDR3 DNA: TGTGCCAGCGGGCCCCTGGGGCCCACTGAAGCTTTCTTT

V gene: TRBV3-1/TRBV3-2
D gene: TRBD2
clone size: NA
J gene: TRBJ2-5
CDR3 protein: CASSHLAGGYQETQYF
CDR3 DNA: TGTGCCAGCAGCCACCTAGCGGGGGGGTACCAAGAGACCCAGTACTTC

V gene: TRBV2
D gene: NA
clone size: NA
J gene: TRBJ2-3
CDR3 protein: CASSGLEKRVDTQYF
CDR3 DNA: TGTGCCAGCAGTGGGTTGGAGAAACGGGTGGATACGCAGTATTTT

V gene: TRBV5-6
D gene: TRBD1
clone size: NA
J gene: TRBJ1-2
CDR3 protein: CASSPQPGQGHGYTF
CDR3 DNA: TGTGCCAGCAGCCCACAACCGGGACAGGGCCATGGCTACACCTTC

V gene: TRBV4-2
D gene: TRBD1
clone size: NA
J gene: TRBJ1-1
CDR3 protein: CASSRAGTGSTEAFF
CDR3 DNA: TGTGCCAGCAGCCGAGCCGGGACAGGGTCGACTGAAGCTTTCTTT

V gene: TRBV28
D gene: TRBD1
clone size: NA
J gene: TRBJ1-2
CDR3 protein: CASSLTGTLYGYTF
CDR3 DNA: TGTGCCAGCAGTTTGACAGGGACGCTCTATGGCTACACCTTC

V gene: TRBV18
D gene: NA
clone size: once
J gene: TRBJ1-2
CDR3 protein: CASSLPEQGNYGYTF
CDR3 DNA: TGTGCCAGCTCACTACCTGAACAGGGTAACTATGGCTACACCTTC

V gene: TRBV19
D gene: TRBD2
clone size: few
J gene: TRBJ2-3
CDR3 protein: CASARLGGLAGEGATQADTQYF
CDR3 DNA: TGTGCCAGCGCCCGGCTAGGCGGTCTAGCGGGGGAAGGGGCTACACAAGCAGATACGCAGTATTTT

V gene: TRBV5-1
D gene: TRBD2
clone size: NA
J gene: TRBJ2-5
CDR3 protein: CASSPLERGGQETQYF
CDR3 DNA: TGCGCCAGCAGCCCTTTGGAGCGGGGGGGCCAAGAGACCCAGTACTTC

V gene: TRBV18
D gene: TRBD1
clone size: NA
J gene: TRBJ1-1
CDR3 protein: CASSPKRDSEAFF
CDR3 DNA: TGTGCCAGCTCACCCAAACGGGACAGTGAAGCTTTCTTT

V gene: TRBV11-3
D gene: TRBD1
clone size: NA
J gene: TRBJ1-1
CDR3 protein: CASSTGDTEAFF
CDR3 DNA: TGTGCCAGCAGCACAGGGGACACTGAAGCTTTCTTT

V gene: TRBV4-1
D gene: NA
clone size: NA
J gene: TRBJ2-1
CDR3 protein: CASSQDSSGYNEQFF
CDR3 DNA: TGCGCCAGCAGCCAAGATAGTAGCGGTTACAATGAGCAGTTCTTC

V gene: TRBV7-6
D gene: TRBD1
clone size: NA
J gene: TRBJ1-2
CDR3 protein: CASSLGTGGDYGYTF
CDR3 DNA: TGTGCCAGCAGCTTAGGGACAGGGGGGGACTATGGCTACACCTTC

V gene: TRBV3-1/TRBV3-2
D gene: TRBD1
clone size: once
J gene: TRBJ1-1
CDR3 protein: CASSLWTGGTEAFF
CDR3 DNA: TGTGCCAGCAGCCTCTGGACAGGGGGCACTGAAGCTTTCTTT

V gene: TRBV6-5
D gene: TRBD2
clone size: NA
J gene: TRBJ2-1
CDR3 protein: CASTPGTREFNEQFF
CDR3 DNA: TGTGCCAGCACCCCCGGGACTAGAGAATTCAATGAGCAGTTCTTC

V gene: TRBV7-8
D gene: TRBD1
clone size: NA
J gene: TRBJ1-6
CDR3 protein: CATSTRGDSPLHF
CDR3 DNA: TGTGCCACCTCTACCAGGGGGGATTCACCCCTCCACTTT

V gene: TRBV19
D gene: TRBD1
clone size: NA
J gene: TRBJ1-1
CDR3 protein: CASRIQGAPTEAFF
CDR3 DNA: TGTGCCAGTAGGATCCAGGGGGCGCCTACTGAAGCTTTCTTT

V gene: TRBV2
D gene: NA
clone size: NA
J gene: TRBJ2-5
CDR3 protein: CASSRDKQETQYF
CDR3 DNA: TGTGCCAGCAGTAGGGACAAACAAGAGACCCAGTACTTC

V gene: TRBV11-1
D gene: NA
clone size: NA
J gene: TRBJ1-1
CDR3 protein: CASSLRGNTEAFF
CDR3 DNA: TGTGCCAGCAGCTTAAGAGGGAACACTGAAGCTTTCTTT

V gene: TRBV6-5
D gene: TRBD1
clone size: NA
J gene: TRBJ1-2
CDR3 protein: CASRKQGVGGYTF
CDR3 DNA: TGTGCCAGCAGGAAACAGGGGGTGGGTGGCTACACCTTC

V gene: TRBV19
D gene: NA
clone size: NA
J gene: TRBJ2-1
CDR3 protein: CASSPWARGSYNEQFF
CDR3 DNA: TGTGCCAGTAGTCCTTGGGCCAGGGGCTCCTACAATGAGCAGTTCTTC

V gene: TRBV19
D gene: TRBD1
clone size: NA
J gene: TRBJ1-3
CDR3 protein: CASSIPDGQGRHTIYF
CDR3 DNA: TGTGCCAGTAGTATCCCCGACGGACAGGGGAGGCACACCATATATTTT

V gene: TRBV6-5
D gene: TRBD1
clone size: NA
J gene: TRBJ1-2
CDR3 protein: CASSVDRVKGYTF
CDR3 DNA: TGTGCCAGCAGCGTCGACAGGGTGAAGGGCTACACCTTC

V gene: TRBV2
D gene: TRBD1
clone size: NA
J gene: TRBJ2-3
CDR3 protein: CATLWRDRVVDTQYF
CDR3 DNA: TGTGCCACCCTCTGGCGGGACAGGGTAGTAGATACGCAGTATTTT

V gene: TRBV7-8
D gene: TRBD2
clone size: NA
J gene: TRBJ2-3
CDR3 protein: CASSLELAGGPDTQYF
CDR3 DNA: TGTGCCAGCAGCTTAGAACTCGCGGGGGGGCCAGATACGCAGTATTTT

V gene: TRBV7-8
D gene: NA
clone size: NA
J gene: TRBJ1-3
CDR3 protein: CASSSRDISGNTIYF
CDR3 DNA: TGTGCCAGCAGCTCCCGGGACATCTCTGGAAACACCATATATTTT

V gene: TRBV2
D gene: TRBD1
clone size: NA
J gene: TRBJ1-1
CDR3 protein: CASSLGQGAIEAFF
CDR3 DNA: TGTGCCAGCAGTTTGGGACAGGGGGCGATTGAAGCTTTCTTT

V gene: TRBV5-1
D gene: NA
clone size: NA
J gene: TRBJ2-7
CDR3 protein: CASSLESSQTNSYEQYF
CDR3 DNA: TGCGCCAGCAGCTTGGAATCTTCACAGACAAATTCCTACGAGCAGTACTTC

V gene: TRBV28
D gene: NA
clone size: NA
J gene: TRBJ1-1
CDR3 protein: CASERRARGGSEAFF
CDR3 DNA: TGTGCCAGCGAACGGAGGGCCCGGGGGGGGTCTGAAGCTTTCTTT

V gene: TRBV5-1
D gene: TRBD1
clone size: NA
J gene: TRBJ1-4
CDR3 protein: CASSGTGTVHEKLFF
CDR3 DNA: TGCGCCAGCAGCGGAACCGGGACAGTCCATGAAAAACTGTTTTTT

V gene: TRBV18
D gene: NA
clone size: NA
J gene: TRBJ2-7
CDR3 protein: CASSPAEGYEQYF
CDR3 DNA: TGTGCCAGCTCACCAGCGGAAGGATACGAGCAGTACTTC

V gene: TRBV5-5
D gene: NA
clone size: NA
J gene: TRBJ1-1
CDR3 protein: CASSLRGPEAFF
CDR3 DNA: TGTGCCAGCAGCTTGAGGGGCCCTGAAGCTTTCTTT

V gene: TRBV6-5
D gene: TRBD1
clone size: NA
J gene: TRBJ1-3
CDR3 protein: CASSYSLRGRGTIYF
CDR3 DNA: TGTGCCAGCAGTTACTCGCTCAGGGGGAGAGGGACCATATATTTT

V gene: TRBV7-2
D gene: NA
clone size: NA
J gene: TRBJ1-2
CDR3 protein: CASNPRQASDGYTF
CDR3 DNA: TGTGCCAGCAACCCCAGACAGGCCTCTGACGGCTACACCTTC

V gene: TRBV7-2
D gene: NA
clone size: NA
J gene: TRBJ1-6
CDR3 protein: CASRPQGELNSPLHF
CDR3 DNA: TGTGCCAGCAGACCGCAAGGGGAACTTAATTCACCCCTCCACTTT

V gene: TRBV2
D gene: TRBD1
clone size: NA
J gene: TRBJ1-3
CDR3 protein: CASSPDRAGNTIYF
CDR3 DNA: TGTGCCAGCAGTCCGGACAGGGCTGGAAACACCATATATTTT

V gene: TRBV25-1
D gene: NA
clone size: NA
J gene: TRBJ1-2
CDR3 protein: CASSTPQQGGYGYTF
CDR3 DNA: TGTGCCAGCTCAACCCCCCAGCAGGGAGGCTATGGCTACACCTTC

V gene: TRBV5-6
D gene: TRBD1
clone size: NA
J gene: TRBJ1-3
CDR3 protein: CASSLGQGVVGNTIYF
CDR3 DNA: TGTGCCAGCAGCTTGGGACAGGGGGTAGTCGGAAACACCATATATTTT

V gene: TRBV2
D gene: NA
clone size: NA
J gene: TRBJ1-6
CDR3 protein: CASSDQGYNSPLHF
CDR3 DNA: TGTGCCAGCAGTGACCAGGGATATAATTCACCCCTCCACTTT

V gene: TRBV6-2/TRBV6-3
D gene: TRBD1
clone size: NA
J gene: TRBJ1-5
CDR3 protein: CASSHSTGVVDQPQHF
CDR3 DNA: TGTGCCAGCAGTCATTCTACAGGGGTAGTCGATCAGCCCCAGCATTTT

V gene: TRBV29-1
D gene: NA
clone size: NA
J gene: TRBJ1-2
CDR3 protein: CSVEDWPYGYTF
CDR3 DNA: TGCAGCGTTGAAGATTGGCCTTATGGCTACACCTTC

V gene: TRBV30
D gene: TRBD1
clone size: NA
J gene: TRBJ1-2
CDR3 protein: CAWGTGSYGYTF
CDR3 DNA: TGTGCCTGGGGGACAGGAAGCTATGGCTACACCTTC

V gene: TRBV30
D gene: NA
clone size: NA
J gene: TRBJ1-1
CDR3 protein: CAWVQVEAFF
CDR3 DNA: TGTGCCTGGGTGCAGGTTGAAGCTTTCTTT

V gene: TRBV6-5
D gene: TRBD1
clone size: NA
J gene: TRBJ1-2
CDR3 protein: CASSYSGTGMYGYTF
CDR3 DNA: TGTGCCAGCAGTTACTCCGGGACAGGGATGTATGGCTACACCTTC